The rows below give T cell receptor beta chains drawn from one sample of a study of identical twins. TCRdb independently ran MiXCR on the 5' RACE reads; one entry per CDR3 protein. The table lists about 280,000 distinct CDR3 sequences, approximately 8% of them singletons, with roughly 2.1% in the top ten. This sample was also put to use in a study of yellow fever vaccine responses in identical twins.

Source material: memory (CD45RO+) T cells sorted from blood. The receptor set was obtained from a woman aged 18-30 years in good health. The CDR3 runs from the conserved cysteine through the conserved F or W.

TRBV6-1	TRBJ1-1	14	CASSGGDRATEAFF
TRBV28	TRBJ2-3	13	CASIGNPADTQYF
TRBV28	TRBJ1-2	13	CASRTSGPGGYTF
TRBV7-2	TRBJ2-1	15	CASSLGPPLYNEQFF
TRBV7-9	TRBJ2-2	16	CASSASPGENTGELFF
TRBV6-5	TRBJ2-1	14	CASSYSGNKNEQFF
TRBV20-1	TRBJ2-1	10	CSARGDEQFF
TRBV5-6	TRBJ2-5	18	CASSRSPKREGLKETQYF
TRBV27	TRBJ2-5	17	CASSLRDHGGGGETQYF
TRBV14	TRBJ1-2	14	CASSQMGQLGGYTF
TRBV28	TRBJ2-1	18	CASSLGLAGVSRGIEQFF
TRBV29-1	TRBJ1-2	12	CSARTGDFGYTF
TRBV5-1	TRBJ2-5	14	CASTGTGGVETQYF
TRBV9	TRBJ2-1	15	CASSVAGTAGNEQFF
TRBV9	TRBJ2-1	15	CASSGGSGRGNEQFF
TRBV5-6	TRBJ1-2	14	CASSEDRADYGYTF
TRBV12-3/TRBV12-4	TRBJ2-7	15	CASSLGRTGGVEQYF
TRBV7-7	TRBJ2-5	15	CASSLGDRVQETQYF
TRBV4-1	TRBJ2-1	15	CASSQGTQVYNEQFF